Listed here are 5 T cell receptor beta chains from one sample, sequenced in a study of CD8 T cells in ankylosing spondylitis listed by TCRdb under 2017. Antigen specificity for these receptors is unknown. Study-wide conclusions, independent of this receptor: A TCR beta motif of about eight highly homologous amino acid variants appeared characteristic of blood from ankylosing spondylitis patients.

To prepare the library, 5' RACE was applied. TCRdb lists the instrument as Illumina HiSeq 2500. TCRdb reanalyzed the raw reads on its own, using fastp at Q25 for trimming and MiXCR for clone calling, and kept in-frame beta chains. Entries are consolidated by CDR3 protein sequence, retaining the most common genes and DNA. This sample holds over 700,000 distinct CDR3 sequences; over 15% were observed only once. The ten top clones hold around 20% of the sample. The sample comprised blood, either unsorted or a sorted T cell fraction (not recorded which). Every receptor here comes from a male donor with ankylosing spondylitis.

In this sample, this clonotype turned up a few times. This chain joins TRBV5-1 and TRBJ1-5; 8 nucleotides line up with TRBD1. The length of the CDR3 is 15 residues. Germline V gene sequence: CDR1 SGHRS, CDR2 YFSETQ. After removal of 2 bases from V and 5 bases from J, the junction contained 6 bases not matched to a gene. CDR3 coding DNA: TGCGCCAGCAGCTTAACTGGACAGGGTCATCAGCCCCAGCATTTT. It specifies CASSLTGQGHQPQHF.

This clonotype was seen only a few times. DNA of the CDR3: TGTGCCAGCAGCTTAGAGCTGGGATCTGGGGCCAACGTCCTGACTTTC. Protein sequence: CASSLELGSGANVLTF. V is TRBV7-8 and J is TRBJ2-6; D remains ambiguous. V lost 1 base and J lost 1, with 8 bases in between. The CDR3 runs 16 residues. The V gene's germline CDR1 is SGHVS and CDR2 FQNEAQ.

This clonotype has only a few counts. The V and J genes are TRBV5-1 and TRBJ2-7; 7 bases agree with TRBD1. This CDR3 is built from 14 residues. Losses at the gene ends were 7 bases for V and 3 bases for J; bases not matched to a gene: 10. Germline loops: CDR1 SGHRS, CDR2 YFSETQ. CDR3 protein: CASADRTGNYEQYF. The CDR3 DNA is TGCGCCAGCGCGGACAGGACGGGGAACTACGAGCAGTACTTC.

This chain connects TRBV7-9 to TRBJ2-2; TRBD1 matches 8 bases. This CDR3 is built from 14 residues. The J segment lost 5 bases and the V segment lost 5 bases, leaving 4 bases of the junction unmatched. Per the germline V gene, CDR1 is SEHNR and CDR2 is FQNEAQ (reference sequence). The CDR3: CASSGTGKTGELFF. The DNA for the CDR3 is TGTGCCAGCAGCGGGACAGGAAAAACCGGGGAGCTGTTTTTT. Drawing the rest from reference TRBV7-9 and TRBJ2-2, the complete variable domain is DTGVSQNPRHKITKRGQNVTFRCDPISEHNRLYWYRQTLGQGPEFLTYFQNEAQLEKSRLLSDRFSAERPKGSFSTLEIQRTEQGDSAMYLCASSGTGKTGELFFGEGSRLTVL.

The genes are TRBV12-3 or TRBV12-4 and TRBJ2-2; 7 nucleotides agree with TRBD2. The CDR3 has 17 residues. With V trimmed by 3 bases and J by 1 base, 8 bases remained unmatched. As DNA, the CDR3 is TGTGCCAGCAGTTTCGGGCGGGGGAGCCTGAACACCGGGGAGCTGTTTTTT. Its translation: CASSFGRGSLNTGELFF.